This T cell receptor beta chain was recovered during a study of shared clonotypes between healthy human individuals. TCRdb's copy holds only in-frame clones and misses some; the assay was immunoSEQ multiplex PCR. This table has approximately 980,000 clones, 70% to 85% appearing once. Into CD45RA+ naive and CD45RA-negative memory subsets, the CD4+ cells were split. Overall study results and limits: Generally, naive subsets came out with larger estimated richness than memory subsets. Exclusively blood specimens were collected; tissue repertoires likely differ.

Germline CDR1 reads ENHRY; CDR2 reads SYGVKD. The V end was cut by 10 bases, the J end by 0 bases, with 25 bases between. The CDR3 has 18 amino acids. With regard to this clone: The antigen is not known.

The sequencing sample was made of memory CD4+ T cells sorted from blood. Subset indicated: CD45RA-negative fraction. The genes are TRBV10-3 and TRBJ1-3; a weak D match, TRBD1 (6 bases). This receptor was taken from a man between 18 and 35 years old in good health. The CDR3 region is CATEGSAGQTSSGNTIYF. The CDR3 bases are TGTGCCACCGAGGGTAGCGCCGGACAGACGAGCTCTGGAAACACCATATATTTT.